This TCR beta chain came from a study of OX40 agonist ivuxolimab in advanced cancers. About the study: The treatment was a fully human IgG2 OX40 agonist, ivuxolimab. Findings and limits, study-wide: There were also nonresponders showing low normalized T-cell clonal expansion.

Libraries were prepared by immunoSEQ multiplex PCR; TCRdb keeps only in-frame clonotypes and omits some of them. Of around 60,000 clones in the sample, nearly 85% were seen once. The CDR3 consists of 15 residues. From germline, CDR1 is SQVTM and CDR2 ANQGSEA. Deletions cut 1 base from V and 1 base from J, with 11 bases between. Patients were excluded for autoimmune disease history or systemic immunosuppression. Details on this clone: The antigen is not known.

The chain combines TRBV29-1 with TRBJ2-1; D gene ambiguous. The TCR originated in an adult with an advanced solid tumor such as melanoma, head and neck, liver or kidney cancer. The starting material was CD4+ or CD8+ T cells sorted from blood, obtained in a trial of the OX40 agonist ivuxolimab. CDR3 sequence (DNA): TGCAGCGTTGAAGCCTCGGGCCTATCCTACAATGAGCAGTTCTTC. The encoded protein is CSVEASGLSYNEQFF.